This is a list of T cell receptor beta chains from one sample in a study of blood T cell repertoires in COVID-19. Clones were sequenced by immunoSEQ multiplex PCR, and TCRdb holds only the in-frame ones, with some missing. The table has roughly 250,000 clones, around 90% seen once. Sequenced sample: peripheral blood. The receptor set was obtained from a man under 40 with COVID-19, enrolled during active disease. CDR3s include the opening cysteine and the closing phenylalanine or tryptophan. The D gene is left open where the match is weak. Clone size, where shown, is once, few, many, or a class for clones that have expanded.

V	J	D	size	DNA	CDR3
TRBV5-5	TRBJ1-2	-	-	TGTGCCAGCAGCTTGTCGGGGGAGTACGGCTACACCTTC	CASSLSGEYGYTF
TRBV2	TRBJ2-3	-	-	TGTGCCAGCACTGAGAGCCCAGATACGCAGTATTTT	CASTESPDTQYF
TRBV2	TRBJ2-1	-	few	TGTGCCAGCAGTGATGTCGGGGATCTGAATGAGCAGTTCTTC	CASSDVGDLNEQFF
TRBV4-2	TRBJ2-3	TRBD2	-	TGTGCCGCCGGACTAGCGGGGGGCTCTAGCACAGATACGCAGTATTTT	CAAGLAGGSSTDTQYF
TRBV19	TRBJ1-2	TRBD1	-	TGTGCCAGTAGTATTGGGACAGGGGGCGGTTATGGCTACACCTTC	CASSIGTGGGYGYTF
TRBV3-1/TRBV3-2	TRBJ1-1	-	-	TGTGCCAGCAGCCAAGGTCAGTCGGGCACTGAAGCTTTCTTT	CASSQGQSGTEAFF
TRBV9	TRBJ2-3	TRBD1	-	TGTGCCAGCAGCGTAGCAACAGGGGTGGCAGATACGCAGTATTTT	CASSVATGVADTQYF
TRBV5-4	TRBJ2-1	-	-	TGTGCCAGCAGCTTGGAGGGGGGGGCGTATGAGCAGTTCTTC	CASSLEGGAYEQFF
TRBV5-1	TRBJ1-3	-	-	TGCGCCAGCAGCTTGGCCCCAGGCAGCTCTGGAAACACCATATATTTT	CASSLAPGSSGNTIYF
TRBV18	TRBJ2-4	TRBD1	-	TGTGCCAGCTCACCCCCGACAGGGCGAAACATTCAGTACTTC	CASSPPTGRNIQYF
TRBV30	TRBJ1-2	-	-	TGTGCCTGGAGTGCCTCAGGTTCGTGGGGCTACACCTTC	CAWSASGSWGYTF
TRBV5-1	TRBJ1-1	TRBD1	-	TGCGCCAGCAGACCTATCGGCAACAGGGGGCGTTGGACTGAAGCTTTCTTT	CASRPIGNRGRWTEAFF
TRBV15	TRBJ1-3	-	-	TGTGCCACCAGCAGAGATCGGGAAACTGGAAACACCATATATTTT	CATSRDRETGNTIYF
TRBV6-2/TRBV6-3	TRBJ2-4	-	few	TGTGCCAGCAGTTACAACAGGATAGCCAAAAACATTCAGTACTTC	CASSYNRIAKNIQYF
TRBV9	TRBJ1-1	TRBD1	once	TGTGCCAGCAGCGTAGGAGCCGGGACAGCGAACACTGAAGCTTTCTTT	CASSVGAGTANTEAFF
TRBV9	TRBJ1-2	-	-	TGTGCCAGCAGCGAGAGGGCAGGCTATGGCTACACCTTC	CASSERAGYGYTF
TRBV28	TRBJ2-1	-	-	TGTGCCAGCAGTCCATCTGGAGGCGCCCCCCACAATGAGCAGTTCTTC	CASSPSGGAPHNEQFF
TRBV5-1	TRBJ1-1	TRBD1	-	TGCGCCAGCAGCTTGGCCTCAGGACAGGGGATTCGGGACACTGAAGCTTTCTTT	CASSLASGQGIRDTEAFF
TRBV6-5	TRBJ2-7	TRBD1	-	TGTGCCAGCAGACCCCGGGGACAGCTGGGATCGTACTTC	CASRPRGQLGSYF
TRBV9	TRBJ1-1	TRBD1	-	TGTGCCAGCAGCGTAGGACTGGGACAGAGCGAAGCTTTCTTT	CASSVGLGQSEAFF
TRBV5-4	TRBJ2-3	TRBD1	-	TGTGCCAGCAGCCCCGGGACAGGGGCTAGAGATACGCAGTATTTT	CASSPGTGARDTQYF
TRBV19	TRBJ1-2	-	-	TGTGCCAGTAGCCCGGGAGTCTATGGCTACACCTTC	CASSPGVYGYTF
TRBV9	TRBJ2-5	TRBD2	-	TGTGCCAGCAGCGGACCGGGACTAGCGTTAGAAGAGACCCAGTACTTC	CASSGPGLALEETQYF
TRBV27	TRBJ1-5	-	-	TGTGCCAGCAGACGATCAGGGGTTAGCAATCAGCCCCAGCATTTT	CASRRSGVSNQPQHF
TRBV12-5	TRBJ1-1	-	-	TGTGCTAGTGGACGGGTAGGGAACACTGAAGCTTTCTTT	CASGRVGNTEAFF
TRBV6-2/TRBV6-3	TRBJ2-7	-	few	TGTGCCAGCAGTTACCCCTGGGCAGGGAACTCCTACGAGCAGTACTTC	CASSYPWAGNSYEQYF
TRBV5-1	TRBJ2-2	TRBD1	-	TGCGCCAGCACATACAGGGGATGGACCGGGGAGCTGTTTTTT	CASTYRGWTGELFF
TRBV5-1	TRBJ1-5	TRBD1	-	TGCGCCAGCAGGCCCGGGACAGGGGGCACTAATCAGCCCCAGCATTTT	CASRPGTGGTNQPQHF
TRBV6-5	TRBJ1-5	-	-	TGTGCCAGCAGTACAATGCAGGGTTGGGATCAGCCCCAGCATTTT	CASSTMQGWDQPQHF
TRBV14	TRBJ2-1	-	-	TGTGCCAGCAGCCAAGATCAGTCGCAGGCCTGGGATGAGCAGTTCTTC	CASSQDQSQAWDEQFF
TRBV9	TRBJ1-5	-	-	TGTGCCAGCAAACCCCCTTTAGGCAGGGATCTCAATCAGCCCCAGCATTTT	CASKPPLGRDLNQPQHF
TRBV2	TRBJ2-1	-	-	TGTGCCAGCATGACAGACAATGAGCAGTTCTTC	CASMTDNEQFF
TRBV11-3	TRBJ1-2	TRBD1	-	TGTGCCAGCAGCCCGAGACAGGGGGAGGGCTATGGCTACACCTTC	CASSPRQGEGYGYTF
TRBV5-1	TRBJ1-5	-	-	TGCGCCAGCAGCTTGGCAGGGGAAATCTATCAGCCCCAGCATTTT	CASSLAGEIYQPQHF
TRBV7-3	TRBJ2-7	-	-	TGTGCCAGCAGCTTATCCCCGGGGGAAATCTACGAGCAGTACTTC	CASSLSPGEIYEQYF
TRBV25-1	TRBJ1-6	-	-	TGTGCCAGCAGTGAACACTATAATTCACCCCTCCACTTT	CASSEHYNSPLHF
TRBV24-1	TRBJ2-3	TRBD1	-	TGTGCCACCAGTGACTTGGGACAGGGACCGCAGTATTTT	CATSDLGQGPQYF
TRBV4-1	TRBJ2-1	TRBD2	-	TGCGCCAGCAGCCAAGATTTAACTAGCGGGGGCAATGAGCAGTTCTTC	CASSQDLTSGGNEQFF
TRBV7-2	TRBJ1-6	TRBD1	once	TGTGCCAGCAGCTACGGGACAGGGGTTTTTTATTCACCCCTCCACTTT	CASSYGTGVFYSPLHF
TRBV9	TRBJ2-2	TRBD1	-	TGTGCCAGCAGCGTAGACAGGGGGGCAGGTATAACCGGGGAGCTGTTTTTT	CASSVDRGAGITGELFF